This T cell receptor beta chain was recovered during a study of identical twins. The study's findings and limits: In cord blood, abundant beta clonotypes had fewer insertions; memory showed no trend. Invariant cells of the MAIT and iNKT types might have partly distorted the zero-insertion analyses.

Healthy Caucasians provided all donations. At least ten counts were recorded for this clonotype. Its antigen remains unidentified. It was template switching that added a universal primer site, and there were unique molecular identifiers on the cDNA. TCRdb reprocessed the 5' RACE reads with MiXCR, giving one entry per CDR3 protein. Among 350,000 to 600,000 distinct CDR3 sequences listed, 14% were seen once. Trimming pared 5 bases from V and 3 bases from J, leaving 7 bases between. CDR3 length: 12 residues. The V gene's germline CDR1 is SGHTA and CDR2 FQGNSA. In addition, the sample was reused for a study of yellow fever vaccine responses in identical twins.

The sequencing sample was made of CD4+ T cells sorted from blood. This chain uses TRBV7-2 with TRBJ1-1, with D possibly matching TRBD1 (5 bases). The TCR sequence derives from a woman aged 18 to 35 in good health. In nucleotides, the CDR3 is TGTGCCAGCAGCGTAGGGGACACTGAAGCTTTCTTT. It codes for CASSVGDTEAFF.